The 27 T cell receptor beta chains given below trace back to one sample, sequenced in a study of blood T cell repertoires in COVID-19. The method was immunoSEQ multiplex PCR; TCRdb's version includes in-frame clones alone and lacks a portion of them. The profile shows approximately 200,000 clones, about 85% of them singletons. The sequenced sample consisted of PBMCs or T cells enriched from blood (not recorded which). The receptor source for this set is a woman aged 25 to 39 who had recovered from COVID-19.

The chain links TRBV19 to TRBJ1-5; 10 bases match TRBD1. The V and J ends lost 7 bases and 6 bases, in that order; junction bases with no gene match: 6. The germline V gene has CDR1 LNHDA and CDR2 SQIVND (reference sequence). This CDR3 is 14 amino acids long. The CDR3 loop is CASTGQGGLQPQHF. Here the CDR3 DNA reads TGTGCCAGTACCGGACAGGGGGGCCTTCAGCCCCAGCATTTT. Based on the CDR3 plus reference TRBV19 and TRBJ1-5, the full variable domain is DGGITQSPKYLFRKEGQNVTLSCEQNLNHDAMYWYRQDPGQGLRLIYYSQIVNDFQKGDIAEGYSVSREKKESFPLTVTSAQKNPTAFYLCASTGQGGLQPQHFGDGTRLSIL.

The gene calls are TRBV13 and TRBJ2-7, with 9 nucleotides matching TRBD1. Germline lookup yields CDR1 PRHDT and CDR2 FYEKMQ (reference sequence). With 5 bases clipped from V and 1 base from J, the junction kept 0 bases outside the gene matches. The length of the CDR3 is 13 residues. CDR3 residues: CASSGQGSYEQYF. The CDR3 DNA sequence: TGTGCCAGCAGCGGACAGGGGTCCTACGAGCAGTACTTC.

This chain links TRBV6-2 or TRBV6-3 with TRBJ2-7; 12 bases are shared with TRBD2. In germline, CDR1 is MNHEY, CDR2 SVGEGT. The ends lost 6 bases at V and 7 bases at J; junction bases unmatched: 13. This CDR3 has 16 residues. CDR3: CASSVLSSGGAEEQYF. The CDR3 DNA sequence: TGTGCCAGCAGCGTCCTCTCTAGCGGGGGGGCTGAAGAGCAGTACTTC.

The chain couples TRBV6-5 to TRBJ1-1, with 9 bases aligning to TRBD1. Trimming took 4 bases from V and 1 from J; bases not matched to a gene: 4. The CDR3 has 15 amino acids. CDR1 MNHEY and CDR2 SVGAGI come from the germline V gene. CDR3 DNA: TGTGCCAGCAGTTTGGGACAGGGCTGGAACACTGAAGCTTTCTTT. Translating gives CASSLGQGWNTEAFF.

The chain joins TRBV14 to TRBJ1-6; 7 positions match TRBD1. Germline CDR1 SGHDN, CDR2 FVKESK. This CDR3 is 13 amino acids long. J gave up 9 bases and V 4 bases, and 3 bases lay outside the gene matches. The CDR3 sequence is CASSRPGGSPLHF. CDR3 nucleotides: TGTGCCAGCAGCCGTCCAGGGGGTTCACCCCTCCACTTT.

The V gene is TRBV9, the J gene TRBJ2-3; maybe TRBD2 (5 bases). Trimming took 3 bases from V and 0 from J, leaving 8 bases between them. The CDR3 sequence is 14 residues long. Germline loops: CDR1 SGDLS, CDR2 YYNGEE. The CDR3 here is CASSDGGSTDTQYF. The CDR3 DNA reads TGTGCCAGCAGCGATGGCGGGAGCACAGATACGCAGTATTTT.

V gene TRBV5-1 combines with J gene TRBJ1-1; 11 bases line up with TRBD1. J was trimmed by 6 bases and V by 6 bases; bases with no gene match: 10. This CDR3 contains 15 residues. CDR1 is SGHRS, CDR2 YFSETQ, per germline. CDR3 sequence: CASTQSGQGVAEAFF. The CDR3 DNA reads TGCGCCAGCACCCAGTCGGGACAGGGGGTTGCTGAAGCTTTCTTT.

The chain links TRBV6-2 or TRBV6-3 to TRBJ2-7; maybe TRBD2 (6 bases). The CDR3 spans 14 residues. Trimming left V 0 bases short and J 7 bases short, with 13 bases between. CDR1 MNHEY and CDR2 SVGEGT come from the germline V gene. CDR3 amino acids: CASSYSGLGGEQYF. DNA for the CDR3: TGTGCCAGCAGTTACTCGGGACTTGGGGGAGAGCAGTACTTC.

This clone was observed a few times. CDR3 residues: CASSLNWGLPGLETNEQFF. The CDR3 DNA reads TGTGCCAGCAGCTTAAATTGGGGGCTTCCGGGACTAGAAACCAATGAGCAGTTCTTC. The chain uses TRBV7-3 and TRBJ2-1; TRBD2 agrees at 8 bases. J lost 6 bases, V lost 1 base, and 17 bases had no gene match. Germline assignment: CDR1 SGHTA and CDR2 FQGTGA. This CDR3 contains 19 residues.

The rearrangement links TRBV18 to TRBJ2-1; 14 bases agree with TRBD2. Germline V gives CDR1 KGHSH, CDR2 LQKENI. V lost 3 bases to trimming and J lost 7 bases; unmatched junction nucleotides: 5. The CDR3 has 16 amino acids. This CDR3 reads CASSPGLAGAENEQFF. In DNA form, the CDR3 reads TGTGCCAGCTCACCGGGACTAGCGGGAGCCGAGAATGAGCAGTTCTTC.

The V and J genes are TRBV28 and TRBJ1-1, with 11 bases that match TRBD1. The CDR3 is 16 amino acids. V was clipped by 4 bases and J by 5 bases; unmatched bases: 9. Germline CDR1 reads MDHEN; CDR2 reads SYDVKM. CDR3 region: CASSSSGTGGGTEAFF. CDR3 in DNA: TGTGCCAGCAGTTCGTCCGGGACAGGGGGTGGGACTGAAGCTTTCTTT.

The V gene is TRBV23-1, the J gene TRBJ1-2; D is unresolved. TRBV23-1 is an open reading frame, and its role is uncertain. The CDR3 length is 14 residues. With 0 bases removed from V and 1 base from J, the gap between germline ends came to 6 bases. CDR3 residues: CASSQSGDNYGYTF. DNA for the CDR3: TGCGCCAGCAGTCAATCGGGAGATAACTATGGCTACACCTTC.

This clone was detected a few times. The chain links TRBV7-9 to TRBJ1-1, with D perhaps TRBD1 (5 bases). This CDR3 contains 12 residues. Between the trimmed V and J ends, which lost 7 bases and 1 base, there was a span of 7 bases. Germline V CDR1 and CDR2: SEHNR, FQNEAQ (reference sequence). For the CDR3, the DNA is TGTGCCAGCACGCAGGGGAACACTGAAGCTTTCTTT. The encoded protein is CASTQGNTEAFF.

This clone was seen once. The chain has TRBV3-1 (or the pseudogene TRBV3-2) and TRBJ1-4; tentatively, D is TRBD1 (5 bases). V lost 1 base and J 8 bases, leaving 14 bases between the germline ends. The CDR3 covers 15 residues. CDR1 is LGHDT, CDR2 YNNKEL, per germline (reference sequence). The CDR3: CASSQGPLGHEKLFF. The CDR3, as DNA: TGTGCCAGCAGCCAAGGCCCCCTCGGACACGAAAAACTGTTTTTT.

V is TRBV9 and J is TRBJ2-7; the D is unclear. Germline lookup yields CDR1 SGDLS and CDR2 YYNGEE. The CDR3 is 14 residues long. Trimming left V 0 bases short and J 2 bases short, with 9 bases between. The CDR3 sequence is CASSVGATAYEQYF. The CDR3 DNA is TGTGCCAGCAGCGTAGGAGCGACTGCCTACGAGCAGTACTTC.

The chain has TRBV5-4 and TRBJ2-7; the match to TRBD2 covers 9 bases. This CDR3 contains 15 residues. V lost 0 bases and J lost 4; bases outside the gene matches: 5. Germline CDR1 SGHNT, CDR2 YYREEE (reference sequence). CDR3 residues: CASSLGGLAGYEQYF. The CDR3 bases are TGTGCCAGCAGCTTGGGCGGGCTAGCGGGGTACGAGCAGTACTTC. Combining the CDR3 with reference TRBV5-4 and TRBJ2-7 gives the whole variable domain ETGVTQSPTHLIKTRGQQVTLRCSSQSGHNTVSWYQQALGQGPQFIFQYYREEENGRGNFPPRFSGLQFPNYSSELNVNALELDDSALYLCASSLGGLAGYEQYFGPGTRLTVT.

The chain is built from TRBV19 and TRBJ2-5, with a weak D call TRBD2 (6 bases). V was pared by 5 bases and J by 4 bases, with 29 bases between. Germline CDR1 reads LNHDA; CDR2 reads SQIVND (reference sequence). The CDR3 consists of 19 residues. CDR3 amino acids: CASSSGESWTLPRRETQYF. CDR3 bases: TGTGCCAGTAGTTCGGGGGAGTCATGGACTCTTCCTCGACGAGAGACCCAGTACTTC.

The V call is TRBV11-2, the J call TRBJ1-2; D gene uncertain. The V end was cut by 1 base, the J end by 3 bases, with 12 bases between. This CDR3 region has 15 residues. Germline lookup yields CDR1 SGHAT and CDR2 FQNNGV. As DNA, the CDR3 is TGTGCCAGCAGCTTAGGGCAGGTGGCTGACTATGGCTACACCTTC. It encodes CASSLGQVADYGYTF.

The chain uses TRBV5-6 and TRBJ1-1; no reliable D call. CDR1 is SGHDT and CDR2 is YYEEEE in the germline V gene. V was trimmed by 1 base and J by 4 bases, leaving 8 bases between them. This CDR3 region has 13 residues. The chain's CDR3 is CASSLTVLTEAFF. CDR3 nucleotides: TGTGCCAGCAGCTTGACAGTTCTCACTGAAGCTTTCTTT.

The CDR3 loop reads CARWGLGEYGYTF. CDR3 DNA sequence: TGTGCCAGATGGGGGCTGGGTGAATATGGCTACACCTTC. The chain recombines TRBV27 with TRBJ1-2; perhaps TRBD1 as D (6 bases). V lost 9 bases and J 5 bases, leaving 16 bases between the germline ends. The CDR3 runs to 13 residues. Germline V lookup: CDR1 MNHEY, CDR2 SMNVEV (reference sequence).

This chain links TRBV9 with TRBJ2-7, with D unclear. CDR3 length equals 11 residues. From germline, CDR1 is SGDLS and CDR2 YYNGEE. Trimming left V 3 bases short and J 4 bases short, with 5 bases between. CDR3 protein: CASSATYEQYF. CDR3 DNA sequence: TGTGCCAGCAGCGCCACTTACGAGCAGTACTTC. The variable domain in full, completed from reference TRBV9 and TRBJ2-7, reads DSGVTQTPKHLITATGQRVTLRCSPRSGDLSVYWYQQSLDQGLQFLIQYYNGEERAKGNILERFSAQQFPDLHSELNLSSLELGDSALYFCASSATYEQYFGPGTRLTVT.

CDR3: CASSVWREAITDTQYF. The CDR3 DNA sequence: TGTGCCAGCAGTGTATGGAGGGAGGCAATCACAGATACGCAGTATTTT. The chain joins TRBV6-1 to TRBJ2-3; perhaps TRBD2 as D (6 bases). From germline, CDR1 is MNHNS and CDR2 SASEGT. This CDR3 is built from 16 residues. V was trimmed by 4 bases and J by 2 bases, leaving 16 bases between them.

The chain links TRBV19 to TRBJ2-5; a weak D match, TRBD2 (7 bases). In germline, CDR1 is LNHDA, CDR2 SQIVND (reference sequence). The CDR3 contains 15 residues. The V gene lost 6 bases and the J gene lost 1 base, with 15 bases spanning the gap. CDR3 amino acids: CASRSSGGLQETQYF. In DNA form, the CDR3 reads TGTGCCAGTAGGAGTTCCGGGGGGCTCCAAGAGACCCAGTACTTC.

The chain carries TRBV15 and TRBJ2-7; TRBD1 matches at 10 bases. Germline lookup yields CDR1 LNHNV and CDR2 YYDKDF (reference sequence). The V segment lost 1 base and the J segment 4 bases; nucleotides outside the gene matches: 4. This CDR3 region has 15 residues. Here the CDR3 reads CATSRGGQGGYEQYF. DNA for the CDR3: TGTGCCACCAGCAGAGGCGGACAGGGGGGATACGAGCAGTACTTC.

The chain couples TRBV30 to TRBJ2-6, with TRBD1 matching over 7 bases. Germline-derived CDR1 and CDR2 are GTSNPN and SVGIG (reference sequence). The CDR3 has 16 residues. Trimming removed 5 bases from V and 0 bases from J; junction bases left unmatched: 7. The CDR3 sequence: CAWERQGLSGANVLTF. CDR3 in DNA: TGTGCCTGGGAGAGACAGGGCCTCTCTGGGGCCAACGTCCTGACTTTC.

In this sample, this clone turned up once. The chain employs TRBV24-1 and TRBJ2-7; 7 bases are shared with TRBD2. CDR3 size: 17 residues. Germline lookup yields CDR1 KGHDR and CDR2 SFDVKD. V lost 3 bases, J lost 6 bases, and 16 bases stayed unmatched. CDR3 sequence (DNA): TGTGCCACCAGTGATGGGGGTGGCGGGAGCGGAAGGGGCGAGCAGTACTTC. It codes for CATSDGGGGSGRGEQYF.

This clone was detected once. This chain links TRBV7-6 with TRBJ2-7; maybe TRBD1 (6 bases). V was shortened by 5 bases and J by 3 bases, with 11 bases between the two germline ends. Germline V CDR1 and CDR2: SGHVS, FNYEAQ. The CDR3 covers 13 residues. Here the CDR3 reads CASSPGDYYEQYF. The CDR3 nucleotides are TGTGCCAGCAGCCCAGGGGATTACTACGAGCAGTACTTC. The full variable domain, rest sourced from reference TRBV7-6 and TRBJ2-7, is GAGVSQSPRYKVTKRGQDVALRCDPISGHVSLYWYRQALGQGPEFLTYFNYEAQQDKSGLPNDRFSAERPEGSISTLTIQRTEQRDSAMYRCASSPGDYYEQYFGPGTRLTVT.